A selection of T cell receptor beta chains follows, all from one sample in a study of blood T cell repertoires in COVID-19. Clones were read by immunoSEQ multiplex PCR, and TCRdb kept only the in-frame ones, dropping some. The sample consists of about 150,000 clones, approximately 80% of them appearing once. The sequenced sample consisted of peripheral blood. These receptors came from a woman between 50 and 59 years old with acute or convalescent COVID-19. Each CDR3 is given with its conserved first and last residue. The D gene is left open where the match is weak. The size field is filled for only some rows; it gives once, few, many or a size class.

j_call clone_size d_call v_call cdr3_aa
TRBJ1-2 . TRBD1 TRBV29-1 CSVERDRGQGYTF
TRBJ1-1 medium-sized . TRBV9 CASSGEGVFEAFF
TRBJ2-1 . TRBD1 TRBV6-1 CASSERQGARNEQFF
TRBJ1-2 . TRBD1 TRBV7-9 CASSLTGGEVGYTF
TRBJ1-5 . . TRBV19 CASASDSNQPQHF
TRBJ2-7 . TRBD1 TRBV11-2 CASSPDRDSYEQYF
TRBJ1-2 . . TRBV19 CASRGGNYGYTF
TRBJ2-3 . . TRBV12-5 CASGLGSLISTDTQYF
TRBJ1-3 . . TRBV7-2 CASSLANFGAGNTIYF
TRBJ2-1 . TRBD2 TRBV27 CASSLDTGTSGLYNEQFF
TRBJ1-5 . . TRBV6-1 CASSGAHADTSNQPQHF
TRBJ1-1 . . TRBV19 CASSIGERDTEAFF
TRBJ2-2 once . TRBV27 CASKLGQASGELFF
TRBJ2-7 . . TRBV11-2 CASSLGTTYEQYF
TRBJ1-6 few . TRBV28 CASTDQGSRPLHF
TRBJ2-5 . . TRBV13 CASSARGGGQETQYF
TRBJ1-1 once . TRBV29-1 CSVETGNTEAFF
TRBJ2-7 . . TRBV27 CASSGTGRTYEQYF
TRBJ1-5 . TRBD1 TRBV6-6 CASSLKGQYSNQPQHF
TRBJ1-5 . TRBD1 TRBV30 CAWRDGQGPQHF
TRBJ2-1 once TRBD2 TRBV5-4 CASSPGLAGSYNEQFF
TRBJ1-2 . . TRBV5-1 CASSLAGRGDGYTF
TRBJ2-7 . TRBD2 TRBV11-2 CASSLTTSGGLSSYEQYF
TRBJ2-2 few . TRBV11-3 CASSPVTGELFF
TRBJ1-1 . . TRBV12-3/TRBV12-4 CASSLSAGAKAFF
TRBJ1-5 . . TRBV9 CASSAETSLGNQPQHF
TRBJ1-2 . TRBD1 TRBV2 CASSLPPGQGLGGYTF
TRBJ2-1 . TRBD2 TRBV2 CASSESQGLAWGNEQFF
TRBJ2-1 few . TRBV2 CARGKSGGNEQFF
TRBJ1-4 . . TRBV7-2 CASSIQGIGSEKLFF
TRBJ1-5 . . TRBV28 CASSSSGPTGQPQHF
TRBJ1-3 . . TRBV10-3 CAIGEGSGGNTIYF
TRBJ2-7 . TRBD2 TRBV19 CASSVLAGSSYEQYF
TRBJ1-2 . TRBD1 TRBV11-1 CASSSSTGGGYTF
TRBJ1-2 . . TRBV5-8 CASSLYTGGYTF
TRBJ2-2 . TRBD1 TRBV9 CASTPSYRGGGTGELFF
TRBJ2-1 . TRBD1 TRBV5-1 CASSLSGGAYNEQFF
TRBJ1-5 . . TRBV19 CATNKVSGSSINQPQHF
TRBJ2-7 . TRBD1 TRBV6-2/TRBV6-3 CASSYGQAVEQYF
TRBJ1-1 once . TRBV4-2 CASSQDQTEAFF
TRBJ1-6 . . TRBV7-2 CASSPRVAAGSPLHF
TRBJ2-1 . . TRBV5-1 CASSPPVLGSFDEQFF
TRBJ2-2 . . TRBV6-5 CASSHYADTGELFF
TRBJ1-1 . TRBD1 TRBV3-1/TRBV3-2 CASSQDPNRGAFF
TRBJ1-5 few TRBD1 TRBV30 CAWSEGRGVNQPQHF
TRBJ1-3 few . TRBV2 CASSAPDRENTIYF
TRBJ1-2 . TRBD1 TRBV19 CASKSGTGYGYTF
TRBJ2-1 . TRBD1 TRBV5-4 CASSLSTGGGYNEQFF
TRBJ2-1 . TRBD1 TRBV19 CASRDRGISNEQFF
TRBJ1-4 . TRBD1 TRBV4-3 CASSRGQGRNEKLFF
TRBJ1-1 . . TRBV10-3 CAISVGLNTEAFF
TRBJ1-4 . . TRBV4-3 CASSLGLADEKLFF
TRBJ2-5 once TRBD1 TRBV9 CASSVAGDRQETQYF
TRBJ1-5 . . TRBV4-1 CASSQELGTFNQPQHF
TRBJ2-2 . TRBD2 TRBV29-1 CSVLSGLGDTGELFF
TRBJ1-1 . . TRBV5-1 CASSLYGMNTEAFF
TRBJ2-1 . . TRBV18 CASSPIRDSHNEQFF
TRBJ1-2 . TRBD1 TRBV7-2 CASSPGGGWNYGYTF
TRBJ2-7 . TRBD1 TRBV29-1 CSAAAGTASEEQYF
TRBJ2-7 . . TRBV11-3 CASSSHVGYEQYF